Each of the 28 T cell receptor beta chains below was sequenced from the same sample in a study of radiotherapy plus CTLA-4 blockade in lung cancer. Only in-frame clones appear in the TCRdb table, and some are missing; sequencing was by immunoSEQ multiplex PCR. This table has about 97,000 clones, roughly 74% appearing once. The specimen comprised peripheral blood, sampled from a patient treated with radiotherapy plus ipilimumab. The receptors derive from a human donor with non-small cell lung cancer who had a partial response to radiotherapy plus ipilimumab. Some clones in this sample may be carry-over from other donors' samples.

The V and J genes are TRBV9 and TRBJ1-5; possible D gene TRBD1, 5 bases. This CDR3 contains 15 residues. Germline assignment: CDR1 SGDLS and CDR2 YYNGEE. V lost 3 bases and J lost 0, with 10 bases in between. The CDR3, as DNA: TGTGCCAGCAGCGCCGGACATAGTAGCAATCAGCCCCAGCATTTT. It encodes CASSAGHSSNQPQHF.

The chain employs TRBV28 and TRBJ2-4; 7 bases are a match to TRBD1. Germline CDR1 and CDR2: MDHEN and SYDVKM. Trimming removed 3 bases from V and 0 bases from J; junction bases left unmatched: 2. CDR3 length: 15 residues. CDR3 region: CASSLGQIAKNIQYF. The CDR3 nucleotides are TGTGCCAGCAGTTTGGGACAGATAGCCAAAAACATTCAGTACTTC.

The chain has TRBV6-6 and TRBJ1-1; maybe TRBD1 (6 bases). The CDR3 has 14 residues. Germline V gene lookup returns CDR1 MNHNY and CDR2 SVGAGI (reference sequence). The ends were cut back, 7 bases at V and 1 base at J, with 13 bases in the middle. CDR3 nucleotide sequence: TGTGCCAGCAATGAACCCAGGGGGAACACTGAAGCTTTCTTT. Translated, it gives CASNEPRGNTEAFF.

The chain joins TRBV5-5 to TRBJ2-1; 8 nucleotides match TRBD1. CDR1 is SGHKS, CDR2 YYEKEE, per germline (reference sequence). The CDR3 has 14 amino acids. After removal of 4 bases from V and 2 bases from J, the junction contained 2 bases not matched to a gene. In nucleotides, the CDR3 is TGTGCCAGCAGCATACAGGGGGCCTACAATGAGCAGTTCTTC. Amino acids: CASSIQGAYNEQFF.

In this sample, this clone turned up a few times. V and J are TRBV4-2 and TRBJ2-7; 8 bases align to TRBD2. The J segment lost 2 bases and the V segment lost 1 base, leaving 4 bases of the junction unmatched. The germline gives CDR1 LGHNA, CDR2 YNFKEQ. The length of the CDR3 is 15 residues. CDR3 bases: TGTGCCAGCAGCCAAGGATCCGGGGGGGCCTACGAGCAGTACTTC. This translates into CASSQGSGGAYEQYF.

The V and J genes are TRBV7-9 and TRBJ2-6; the D is unclear. Germline V CDR1 and CDR2: SEHNR, FQNEAQ (reference sequence). The CDR3 consists of 15 residues. V was cut by 5 bases and J by 2 bases, with 10 bases left in between. The CDR3 DNA follows: TGTGCCAGCAGCGGGCCCTGGGCTGGGGCCAACGTCCTGACTTTC. Residues: CASSGPWAGANVLTF. Drawing the rest from reference TRBV7-9 and TRBJ2-6, the complete variable domain is DTGVSQNPRHKITKRGQNVTFRCDPISEHNRLYWYRQTLGQGPEFLTYFQNEAQLEKSRLLSDRFSAERPKGSFSTLEIQRTEQGDSAMYLCASSGPWAGANVLTFGAGSRLTVL.

This clone was seen only once. V is TRBV30 and J is TRBJ1-1; D is uncertain. Trimming removed 0 bases from V and 4 bases from J, with 12 bases in between. CDR1 and CDR2 from the germline V gene are GTSNPN and SVGIG (reference sequence). The CDR3 consists of 14 residues. The DNA of the CDR3 is TGTGCCTGGAGTGTAGCGGGGTTCGGCACTGAAGCTTTCTTT. Translation gives CAWSVAGFGTEAFF.

The chain carries TRBV5-1 and TRBJ2-6; the D is unclear. Between the trimmed V and J ends, which lost 0 bases and 0 bases, there was a span of 7 bases. CDR3 length: 16 residues. CDR1 SGHRS and CDR2 YFSETQ come from the germline V gene. DNA of the CDR3: TGCGCCAGCAGCTTGGGGCCCCTCTCTGGGGCCAACGTCCTGACTTTC. Translation: CASSLGPLSGANVLTF. The complete variable domain, with remaining parts taken from reference TRBV5-1 and TRBJ2-6, reads KAGVTQTPRYLIKTRGQQVTLSCSPISGHRSVSWYQQTPGQGLQFLFEYFSETQRNKGNFPGRFSGRQFSNSRSEMNVSTLELGDSALYLCASSLGPLSGANVLTFGAGSRLTVL.

The chain links TRBV28 to TRBJ2-1, with TRBD2 as a possible D gene (6 bases). Trimming removed 3 bases from V and 6 bases from J, with 18 bases in between. CDR1 and CDR2 (germline): MDHEN, SYDVKM. This CDR3 region has 16 residues. CDR3 sequence reads: CASSLPEGPPSNEQFF. In DNA, the CDR3 is TGTGCCAGCAGTTTGCCGGAGGGTCCCCCGTCCAATGAGCAGTTCTTC.

For this clone: An end of the junction does not agree with germline; a read error may underlie this. The chain couples TRBV7-7 to TRBJ2-5; 9 positions match TRBD2. Germline values: CDR1 SSHAT, CDR2 FNYEAQ (reference sequence). The CDR3 loop spans 15 amino acids. CDR3 residues: CASSLAGGPRETKYF. In DNA form, the CDR3 reads TGTGCCAGCAGCTTGGCGGGGGGGCCTCGAGAGACCAAGTACTTC.

This clone was recorded only once. The J gene is TRBJ1-3, the V gene TRBV5-1, with 10 nucleotides matching TRBD1. Germline CDR1 SGHRS, CDR2 YFSETQ. This CDR3 comprises 14 residues. Unmatched junction bases numbered 5, after V lost 3 bases and J lost 8 bases. CDR3 sequence reads: CASSSTGGYDTIYF. For the CDR3, the DNA is TGCGCCAGCAGCTCGACAGGGGGCTATGACACCATATATTTT.

In its sample, this clone was seen a few times. This chain links TRBV6-6 with TRBJ2-1; 11 bases match TRBD2. CDR1 and CDR2 (germline): MNHNY, SVGAGI (reference sequence). The trim removed 6 bases at V and 7 bases at J, leaving 8 bases unmatched. CDR3 length: 15 amino acids. The CDR3 DNA sequence: TGTGCCAGCAGGGTGTCCGGGACTAGCGGTAATGAGCAGTTCTTC. It yields the protein CASRVSGTSGNEQFF.

The CDR3 here is CASSLFRGADTQYF. For the CDR3, the DNA is TGTGCCAGCAGCTTATTCCGGGGAGCAGATACGCAGTATTTT. The chain has TRBV7-2 and TRBJ2-3, with a tentative D call TRBD2 (5 bases). V lost 2 bases and J lost 4, with 10 bases in between. The CDR3 loop spans 14 amino acids. The germline gives CDR1 SGHTA, CDR2 FQGNSA.

The chain uses TRBV29-1 and TRBJ1-1, with D unresolved. In germline, CDR1 is SQVTM, CDR2 ANQGSEA. V was shortened by 6 bases and J by 4 bases, with 15 bases between the two germline ends. The CDR3 runs to 13 residues. CDR3 coding DNA: TGCAGCGTCAAGCCATCGGGAGGCACTGAAGCTTTCTTT. Translating it yields CSVKPSGGTEAFF.

J is TRBJ2-5 and V is TRBV7-2; 10 nucleotides align to TRBD2. The length of the CDR3 is 15 residues. The germline V gene has CDR1 SGHTA and CDR2 FQGNSA. V shed 5 bases and J 7 bases; nucleotides not matched to a gene: 10. In DNA, the CDR3 is TGTGCCAGCAGCCTTAGCGGGGGGCTCACTGGGACCCAGTACTTC. Its protein product is CASSLSGGLTGTQYF.

This sequence joins TRBV7-7 and TRBJ2-2, with D maybe TRBD2 (6 bases). The CDR3 is 16 amino acids. Between the trimmed V and J ends, which lost 3 bases and 4 bases, there was a span of 15 bases. Per germline, CDR1 SSHAT and CDR2 FNYEAQ (reference sequence). The CDR3 loop reads CASSLAGTEITGELFF. CDR3 sequence (DNA): TGTGCCAGCAGCTTGGCGGGGACCGAAATCACCGGGGAGCTGTTTTTT.

The gene calls are TRBV28 and TRBJ2-3, with D perhaps TRBD2 (7 bases). Germline V gives CDR1 MDHEN, CDR2 SYDVKM. The CDR3 length is 13 residues. The V gene lost 4 bases and the J gene lost 5 bases, with 10 bases spanning the gap. The CDR3 here is CASSSGGLDTQYF. CDR3 coding DNA: TGTGCCAGCAGTTCCGGGGGGCTAGATACGCAGTATTTT.

Regarding this clone: This CDR3 is also generated by other DNA sequences in the sample. In DNA form, the CDR3 reads TGTGCTAGTGGTCTAGGACTAGCGGGAGGCACAGATACGCAGTATTTT. This gives the protein CASGLGLAGGTDTQYF. V and J are TRBV12-5 and TRBJ2-3, with TRBD2 matching 13 bases. Trimming took 5 bases from V and 1 from J; bases not matched to a gene: 3. The CDR3 runs to 16 residues. Germline CDR1 is LGHNT and CDR2 is FRNRAP.

This chain links TRBV29-1 with TRBJ1-2; 7 bases are a match to TRBD1. The germline gives CDR1 SQVTM, CDR2 ANQGSEA. Trimming took 7 bases from V and 12 from J; bases not matched to a gene: 20. The CDR3 length is 14 residues. The CDR3 region has the DNA TGCAGCGCCTCCGGGACAGCCGGCTATAGCGGCCACACCTTC. It yields the protein CSASGTAGYSGHTF.

The J gene is TRBJ2-7, the V gene TRBV28; TRBD2 aligns across 7 bases. The CDR3 runs 14 residues. The V and J ends lost 6 bases and 7 bases, in that order; junction bases with no gene match: 12. Germline V lookup: CDR1 MDHEN, CDR2 SYDVKM. The CDR3 here is CASSLHESGGEQYF. CDR3 in DNA: TGTGCCAGCAGCCTTCACGAATCCGGGGGGGAGCAGTACTTC.

This clone was detected only a few times. V and J are TRBV5-8 and TRBJ1-1; D call uncertain. The germline gives CDR1 SGHTS, CDR2 YDEGEE. Trimming removed 1 base from V and 7 bases from J, with 14 bases in between. This CDR3 comprises 14 residues. The DNA of the CDR3 is TGTGCCAGCAGCTTGTGGAGGGATACGATTGAAGCTTTCTTT. It encodes CASSLWRDTIEAFF.

The rearrangement joins TRBV19 to TRBJ2-7, with a possible D match to TRBD1 (6 bases). The V gene's germline CDR1 is LNHDA and CDR2 SQIVND (reference sequence). Deletions cut 3 bases from V and 6 bases from J, with 15 bases between. The CDR3 is made up of 14 amino acids. CDR3 loop: CASSIHRDNSEQYF. For the CDR3, the DNA is TGTGCCAGTAGTATCCACCGGGACAACTCCGAGCAGTACTTC.

The chain employs TRBV6-1 and TRBJ2-1; 10 bases are shared with TRBD2. This CDR3 has 15 residues. The trim removed 2 bases at V and 9 bases at J, leaving 7 bases unmatched. From germline, CDR1 is MNHNS and CDR2 SASEGT. The CDR3 bases are TGTGCCAGCAGTGAAATGGTAGCGGGGGGAGGTGAGCAGTTCTTC. This sequence encodes CASSEMVAGGGEQFF.

As concerns this clone: Mismatch with germline at one junction end may stem from a read error. The sample carries other DNA sequences with the same CDR3. V is TRBV7-6 and J is TRBJ2-5; a possible D gene is TRBD2 (5 bases). The CDR3 covers 16 residues. CDR1 is SGHVS, CDR2 FNYEAQ, per germline. CDR3 DNA sequence: TGTGCCAGCAGCCTAACATTCCCGGGTTCTGGGGAGACTCAGTACTTC. The encoded protein is CASSLTFPGSGETQYF.

The CDR3 reads CASSPYPQAGGSYEQYF. The CDR3 region has the DNA TGCGCCAGCAGCCCATACCCGCAAGCGGGGGGCTCCTACGAGCAGTACTTC. The V call is TRBV5-1, the J call TRBJ2-7; 9 bases are a match to TRBD2. The CDR3 consists of 17 residues. The V gene end was trimmed by 4 bases and the J gene end by 0 bases; junction bases not matched to a gene: 11. Germline V lookup: CDR1 SGHRS, CDR2 YFSETQ. The full variable domain, rest sourced from reference TRBV5-1 and TRBJ2-7, is KAGVTQTPRYLIKTRGQQVTLSCSPISGHRSVSWYQQTPGQGLQFLFEYFSETQRNKGNFPGRFSGRQFSNSRSEMNVSTLELGDSALYLCASSPYPQAGGSYEQYFGPGTRLTVT.

The genes are TRBV10-3 and TRBJ2-1; 8 bases align to TRBD1. Unmatched junction bases numbered 16, after V lost 5 bases and J lost 7 bases. CDR3 length: 17 residues. The germline CDR1 and CDR2 sequences are ENHRY and SYGVKD. The CDR3 sequence is CAISKIPGQDPSNEQFF. The CDR3 nucleotides are TGTGCCATCAGTAAAATACCGGGACAGGACCCTTCGAATGAGCAGTTCTTC.

This clone was seen a single time. The chain joins TRBV7-2 to TRBJ2-7; 7 positions agree with TRBD1. The ends lost 5 bases at V and 0 bases at J; junction bases unmatched: 4. CDR3 length equals 14 residues. Germline lookup yields CDR1 SGHTA and CDR2 FQGNSA. CDR3 nucleotides: TGTGCCAGCAGCACGACAGGGAGCTCCTACGAGCAGTACTTC. Residues: CASSTTGSSYEQYF. Combining the CDR3 with reference TRBV7-2 and TRBJ2-7 gives the whole variable domain GAGVSQSPSNKVTEKGKDVELRCDPISGHTALYWYRQSLGQGLEFLIYFQGNSAPDKSGLPSDRFSAERTGGSVSTLTIQRTQQEDSAVYLCASSTTGSSYEQYFGPGTRLTVT.

V usage is TRBV19 and J usage is TRBJ2-3; D may be TRBD2 (6 bases). There are 14 residues in the CDR3. Trimming stripped 11 bases from V and 1 base from J, with 16 bases between. Germline V gene sequence: CDR1 LNHDA, CDR2 SQIVND (reference sequence). CDR3 nucleotides: TGTGCCGCAAGGAGGGATGGAGGCACAGATACGCAGTATTTT. Protein product: CAARRDGGTDTQYF.